This T cell receptor beta chain was captured in a study of cytomegalovirus exposure and HLA in healthy donors. Use of 60 Vbeta and 13 Jbeta primers characterized the PCR. Measured with immunoSEQ multiplex PCR; TCRdb has only the in-frame clones, and not every one. Counted here are about 270,000 clones, about 66% occurring once; the ten biggest clones make up about 2.1%. V was pared by 6 bases and J by 0 bases, with 15 bases between. The CDR3 consists of 15 residues. Germline CDR1 and CDR2: MNHNY and SVGAGI (reference sequence). Sample: PBMCs. This sequence originates from a female donor in good health and CMV-seronegative. V usage is TRBV6-6 and J usage is TRBJ2-7; D may be TRBD2 (5 bases). The CDR3 loop reads CASSDRAGGSYEQYF. The CDR3 nucleotides are TGTGCCAGCAGCGACCGGGCCGGAGGCTCCTACGAGCAGTACTTC.